Shown below are 21 T cell receptor beta chains from a single sample sequenced in a study of T cells of healthy individuals. MiXCR was run by TCRdb on the 5' RACE reads, yielding one entry per CDR3 protein. The sample consists of approximately 89,000 distinct CDR3 sequences, 4% to 5.5% of them appearing once. These receptors all stem from a female donor in good health.

A word on this clonotype: Possible read error: a much larger clone is one base away. The chain has TRBV7-2 and TRBJ2-1, with 7 bases fitting TRBD2. Germline V gene data show CDR1 as SGHTA and CDR2 as FQGNSA. This CDR3 comprises 15 residues. J gave up 3 bases and V 4 bases, and 6 bases lay outside the gene matches. As DNA, the CDR3 is TGTGCCAGCAGCTCCGCCGGGACTAACTACAATGAGCAGTTCTTC. Its protein product is CASSSAGTNYNEQFF. Drawing the rest from reference TRBV7-2 and TRBJ2-1, the complete variable domain is GAGVSQSPSNKVTEKGKDVELRCDPISGHTALYWYRQSLGQGLEFLIYFQGNSAPDKSGLPSDRFSAERTGGSVSTLTIQRTQQEDSAVYLCASSSAGTNYNEQFFGPGTRLTVL.

There are a few counts of this clonotype. The V and J genes are TRBV6-6 and TRBJ1-1; possible D gene TRBD1, 6 bases. Germline V gene lookup returns CDR1 MNHNY and CDR2 SVGAGI (reference sequence). This CDR3 is built from 16 residues. Trimming removed 3 bases from V and 4 bases from J, with 18 bases in between. CDR3 loop: CASSYGLTGRTTEAFF. The CDR3 DNA reads TGTGCCAGCAGTTATGGATTAACAGGGAGGACCACTGAAGCTTTCTTT.

This clonotype was seen repeatedly, ten times or more. The chain carries TRBV20-1 and TRBJ2-1; D gene uncertain. V lost 5 bases and J lost 0, with 11 bases in between. The V gene's germline CDR1 is DFQATT and CDR2 SNEGSKA (reference sequence). This CDR3 has 14 residues. This CDR3 reads CSALMESSYNEQFF. The CDR3 DNA is TGCAGTGCTTTGATGGAGAGCTCCTACAATGAGCAGTTCTTC.

This sequence joins TRBV9 and TRBJ1-1, with D possibly being TRBD1 (5 bases). CDR1 and CDR2 (germline): SGDLS, YYNGEE. Trimming pared 4 bases from V and 0 bases from J, leaving 16 bases between. The CDR3 runs 16 residues. This chain's CDR3 is CASSPSPGSMNTEAFF. DNA for the CDR3: TGTGCCAGCAGCCCTAGCCCAGGGTCCATGAACACTGAAGCTTTCTTT.

This clonotype was counted at least ten times. The chain combines TRBV19 with TRBJ2-7; a weak D match, TRBD2 (6 bases). With 6 bases removed from V and 1 base from J, the gap between germline ends came to 10 bases. Germline V gene data show CDR1 as LNHDA and CDR2 as SQIVND (reference sequence). The CDR3 consists of 13 residues. The CDR3 DNA reads TGTGCCAGTAGCTCGGGACTTTCCTACGAGCAGTACTTC. It encodes CASSSGLSYEQYF.

The chain uses TRBV9 and TRBJ2-5, with unresolved D. V was trimmed by 2 bases and J by 3 bases, leaving 8 bases between them. The germline V gene has CDR1 SGDLS and CDR2 YYNGEE. The CDR3 loop spans 13 amino acids. The CDR3 region has the DNA TGTGCCAGCAGCGTGAGACAAGAAGAGACCCAGTACTTC. This gives the protein CASSVRQEETQYF.

This clonotype was counted only a few times. This sequence joins TRBV25-1 and TRBJ1-2; D is ambiguous. This CDR3 region has 14 residues. The germline gives CDR1 MGHDK, CDR2 SYGVNS. Trimming took 1 base from V and 8 from J, leaving 14 bases between them. CDR3: CASSESGRRKGYTF. The CDR3 nucleotides are TGTGCCAGCAGTGAATCGGGCAGAAGAAAAGGCTACACCTTC.

In its sample, this clonotype was seen many times. The chain couples TRBV12-3 or TRBV12-4 to TRBJ1-1; 8 nucleotides agree with TRBD1. The CDR3 contains 15 residues. The V segment lost 6 bases and the J segment 2 bases; nucleotides outside the gene matches: 8. The CDR3 DNA sequence: TGTGCCAGCAGCTCATCGACAGGGGCAAACACTGAAGCTTTCTTT. Protein sequence: CASSSSTGANTEAFF.

The chain has TRBV5-1 and TRBJ2-1, with 9 bases lining up with TRBD2. The CDR3 totals 15 residues. Per the germline V gene, CDR1 is SGHRS and CDR2 is YFSETQ. With 5 bases clipped from V and 4 bases from J, the junction kept 7 bases outside the gene matches. CDR3 nucleotides: TGCGCCAGCAGTGGGGCAAGCGGGGGGTACAATGAGCAGTTCTTC. As protein: CASSGASGGYNEQFF.

The rearrangement links TRBV18 to TRBJ2-2; D gene ambiguous. The CDR3 runs 13 residues. The V gene's germline CDR1 is KGHSH and CDR2 LQKENI. Trimming removed 3 bases from V and 2 bases from J, with 4 bases in between. The CDR3 region is CASSPLNTGELFF. CDR3 sequence (DNA): TGTGCCAGCTCACCGTTAAACACCGGGGAGCTGTTTTTT.

This clonotype showed up many times. The rearrangement links TRBV4-3 to TRBJ2-1, with D perhaps TRBD1 (6 bases). CDR1 and CDR2 from the germline V gene are LGHNA and YSLEER. V lost 0 bases and J lost 4, with 7 bases in between. The CDR3 loop spans 14 amino acids. The CDR3 sequence is CASSQDDRYNEQFF. In DNA form, the CDR3 reads TGCGCCAGCAGCCAAGATGACAGGTACAATGAGCAGTTCTTC.

This clonotype occurred a few times. This rearrangement joins TRBV29-1 to TRBJ1-1; 10 bases align to TRBD1. This CDR3 contains 13 residues. Germline CDR1 and CDR2: SQVTM and ANQGSEA. CDR3 nucleotides: TGCAGGGATACGGGACAGGGGTTTACTGAAGCTTTCTTT. It is translated as CRDTGQGFTEAFF.

This clonotype turned up a few times. This chain links TRBV19 with TRBJ2-7; D might be TRBD1 (5 bases). Germline loops: CDR1 LNHDA, CDR2 SQIVND (reference sequence). This CDR3 spans 15 amino acids. The germline V and J ends were trimmed by 8 bases and 3 bases, with 20 bases remaining between them. CDR3 region: CASSTTSGHIYEQYF. The CDR3 region has the DNA TGTGCCAGTTCGACCACCTCTGGACACATCTACGAGCAGTACTTC.

This clonotype was counted a few times. The gene calls are TRBV5-4 and TRBJ2-6; TRBD1 agrees at 8 bases. The V gene end was trimmed by 1 base and the J gene end by 0 bases; junction bases not matched to a gene: 9. The germline gives CDR1 SGHNT, CDR2 YYREEE (reference sequence). The CDR3 is 19 amino acids. CDR3 residues: CASSLYQGAFPSGANVLTF. The DNA of the CDR3 is TGTGCCAGCAGCTTGTACCAGGGGGCGTTTCCCTCTGGGGCCAACGTCCTGACTTTC. Full variable domain (rest looked up from reference TRBV5-4 and TRBJ2-6): ETGVTQSPTHLIKTRGQQVTLRCSSQSGHNTVSWYQQALGQGPQFIFQYYREEENGRGNFPPRFSGLQFPNYSSELNVNALELDDSALYLCASSLYQGAFPSGANVLTFGAGSRLTVL.

This clonotype was recorded a few times. J is TRBJ2-5 and V is TRBV20-1; TRBD2 aligns across 7 bases. This CDR3 comprises 13 residues. The germline V gene encodes CDR1 DFQATT and CDR2 SNEGSKA (reference sequence). J lost 1 base, V lost 4 bases, and 3 bases had no gene match. The chain's CDR3 is CSATRTSQETQYF. In nucleotides, the CDR3 is TGCAGTGCTACGAGGACTAGCCAAGAGACCCAGTACTTC.

This rearrangement joins TRBV5-4 to TRBJ2-7, with 11 nucleotides matching TRBD1. The ends lost 7 bases at V and 3 bases at J; junction bases unmatched: 6. Germline CDR1 and CDR2: SGHNT and YYREEE (reference sequence). This CDR3 region has 14 residues. The CDR3 loop reads CASPGGTGGYEQYF. Here the CDR3 DNA reads TGTGCCAGCCCTGGCGGGACAGGGGGCTACGAGCAGTACTTC.

This clonotype appeared many times. The gene calls are TRBV4-1 and TRBJ1-4; a possible D gene is TRBD1 (6 bases). The CDR3 length is 16 residues. Looked up from germline, CDR1 is MGHRA and CDR2 is YSYEKL. V lost 2 bases and J 2 bases, leaving 12 bases between the germline ends. The CDR3 sequence: CASSQIITGTNEKLFF. The CDR3, as DNA: TGCGCCAGCAGCCAAATTATAACAGGGACTAATGAAAAACTGTTTTTT.

The CDR3 sequence: CASSPSGSGTYNEQFF. CDR3 DNA sequence: TGTGCCAGCAGTCCTAGCGGGAGCGGTACCTACAATGAGCAGTTCTTC. V gene TRBV27 combines with J gene TRBJ2-1, with TRBD2 identical over 10 bases. The CDR3 loop spans 16 amino acids. Germline V gene lookup returns CDR1 MNHEY and CDR2 SMNVEV (reference sequence). V was pared by 5 bases and J by 2 bases, with 6 bases of the junction left unmatched.

This clonotype was found many times. This chain joins TRBV20-1 and TRBJ1-1; perhaps TRBD1 as D (5 bases). V was pared by 0 bases and J by 4 bases, with 12 bases between. The CDR3 loop spans 14 amino acids. The germline V gene has CDR1 DFQATT and CDR2 SNEGSKA (reference sequence). DNA of the CDR3: TGCAGTGCTAGAGATCCCCGGGGGAGCACTGAAGCTTTCTTT. Protein sequence: CSARDPRGSTEAFF.

CDR3 residues: CASSGAVVQGKRSAGANVLTF. DNA for the CDR3: TGTGCCAGCAGTGGCGCCGTGGTACAGGGTAAGAGGAGCGCTGGGGCCAACGTCCTGACTTTC. J is TRBJ2-6 and V is TRBV27; TRBD1 is a possible D gene (6 bases). The CDR3 runs to 21 residues. Germline values: CDR1 MNHEY, CDR2 SMNVEV (reference sequence). V was shortened by 5 bases and J by 2 bases, with 28 bases between the two germline ends. Using reference TRBV27 and TRBJ2-6 for the parts outside the CDR3, the full variable domain is EAQVTQNPRYLITVTGKKLTVTCSQNMNHEYMSWYRQDPGLGLRQIYYSMNVEVTDKGDVPEGYKVSRKEKRNFPLILESPSPNQTSLYFCASSGAVVQGKRSAGANVLTFGAGSRLTVL.

This clonotype was counted between two and nine times. The rearrangement joins TRBV20-1 to TRBJ2-7; D is perhaps TRBD1 or TRBD2 (5 bases each). Germline loops: CDR1 DFQATT, CDR2 SNEGSKA (reference sequence). V was trimmed by 8 bases and J by 0 bases, leaving 17 bases between them. CDR3 size: 14 residues. The CDR3 protein is CSTLARGSSYEQYF. The CDR3 nucleotides read TGCAGTACTTTAGCGAGGGGTAGCTCCTACGAGCAGTACTTC.